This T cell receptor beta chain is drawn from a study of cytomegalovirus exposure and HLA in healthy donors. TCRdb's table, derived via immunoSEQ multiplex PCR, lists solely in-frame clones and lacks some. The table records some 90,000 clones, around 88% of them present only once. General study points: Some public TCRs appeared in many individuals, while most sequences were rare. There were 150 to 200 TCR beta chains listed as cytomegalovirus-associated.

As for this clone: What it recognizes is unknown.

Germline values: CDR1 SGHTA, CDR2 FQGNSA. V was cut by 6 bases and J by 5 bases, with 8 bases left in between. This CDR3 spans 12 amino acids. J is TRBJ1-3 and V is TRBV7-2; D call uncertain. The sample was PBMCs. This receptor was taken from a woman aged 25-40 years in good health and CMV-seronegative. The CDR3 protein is CASSSERNTIYF. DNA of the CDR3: TGTGCCAGCAGTTCGGAGAGAAACACCATATATTTT.